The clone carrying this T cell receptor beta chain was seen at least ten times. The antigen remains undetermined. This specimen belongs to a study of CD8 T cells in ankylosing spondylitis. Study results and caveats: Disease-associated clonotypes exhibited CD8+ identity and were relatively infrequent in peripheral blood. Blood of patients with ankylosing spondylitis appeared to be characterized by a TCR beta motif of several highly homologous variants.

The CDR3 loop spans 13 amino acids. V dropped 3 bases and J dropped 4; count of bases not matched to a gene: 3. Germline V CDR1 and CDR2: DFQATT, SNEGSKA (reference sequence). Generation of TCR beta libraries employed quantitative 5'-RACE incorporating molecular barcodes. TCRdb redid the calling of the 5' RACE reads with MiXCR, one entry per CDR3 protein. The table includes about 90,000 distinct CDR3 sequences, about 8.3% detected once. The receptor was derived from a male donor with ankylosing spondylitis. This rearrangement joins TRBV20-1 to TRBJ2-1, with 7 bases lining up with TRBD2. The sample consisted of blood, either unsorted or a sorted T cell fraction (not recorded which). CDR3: CSASLADYNEQFF. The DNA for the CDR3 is TGCAGTGCTAGCCTAGCGGATTACAATGAGCAGTTCTTC.